The clone carrying this TCR beta chain was recorded once. The antigen is not known. Researchers took RNA transcripts and amplified TCR beta CDR3 regions from them. Scientists carried out first-round RT-PCR using HTBI primers and then a second-round multiplex PCR. TCRdb reanalysed the multiplex PCR reads using MiXCR and keeps one entry per CDR3 protein. The data hold 200,000 to 250,000 distinct CDR3 sequences, with 40% to 50% observed a single time. The sample comes from a study of Graves' ophthalmopathy and Graves' hyperthyroidism. Study findings and constraints: Detection in blood was also observed for most expanded thyroid clonotypes above 0.001 frequency. Ophthalmopathy was separated from stable hyperthyroidism by a 13-signature model with approximately 91% sensitivity and 65% to 82% specificity.

CDR3 length: 13 residues. V gave up 4 bases and J gave up 8 bases, with 10 bases separating them. Germline V gene data show CDR1 as SGDLS and CDR2 as YYNGEE. Certain patients were not enrolled. These were patients with other autoimmune diseases, uncontrolled infections, pregnancy or lactation. Sequencing was carried out using peripheral blood. The chain employs TRBV9 and TRBJ1-6; D ambiguous. This TCR was sampled from an adult man with Graves' ophthalmopathy. The CDR3 spells CASSQELDSPLHF. CDR3 nucleotides: TGTGCCAGCAGCCAAGAACTGGATTCACCCCTCCACTTT.